The 3 T cell receptor beta chains listed next were all sequenced from one sample in a study of blood T cell repertoires in COVID-19. TCRdb keeps only in-frame clones here, not all; method: immunoSEQ multiplex PCR. The sample has under 300,000 clones, approximately 83% seen once; the top ten hold roughly 2%. Input material: peripheral blood. The receptors were sampled from a young man who had recovered from COVID-19.

The V and J genes are TRBV10-3 and TRBJ2-5; perhaps TRBD2 as D (5 bases). Germline V gene lookup returns CDR1 ENHRY and CDR2 SYGVKD. This CDR3 comprises 12 residues. V was trimmed by 2 bases and J by 5 bases, leaving 6 bases between them. The CDR3 loop reads CAISEEGETQYF. The CDR3 coding sequence is TGTGCCATCAGTGAGGAGGGCGAGACCCAGTACTTC.

This clone was seen a single time. This chain connects TRBV7-9 to TRBJ2-3; D is unresolved. Germline CDR1 SEHNR, CDR2 FQNEAQ (reference sequence). The CDR3 length is 16 residues. V was cut by 8 bases and J by 1 base, with 19 bases left in between. CDR3 protein: CASSNTDDIRTDTQYF. DNA for the CDR3: TGTGCCAGCTCTAATACAGACGACATACGCACAGATACGCAGTATTTT.

The chain is built from TRBV19 and TRBJ1-5; 12 nucleotides agree with TRBD1. The CDR3 extends over 15 amino acids. The V gene's germline CDR1 is LNHDA and CDR2 SQIVND (reference sequence). V gave up 0 bases and J gave up 7 bases; unmatched junction bases: 1. CDR3 bases: TGTGCCAGTAGTATAGAGGGACAGGGGGCCCAGCCCCAGCATTTT. Its translation is CASSIEGQGAQPQHF.